This T cell receptor (beta chain) originates from a study of cytomegalovirus exposure and HLA in healthy donors. The donors formed part of the 120-subject validation cohort, distinct from the roughly 700-subject first cohort. Assay used: immunoSEQ multiplex PCR; TCRdb lists only in-frame clones, some missing. The data show roughly 84,000 clones, roughly 91% seen once. The specimen was PBMCs. The source of this sequence is a man aged 25 to 40 in good health and CMV-seronegative.

In DNA form, the CDR3 reads TGTGCCAGCAGTTATAGGGGGTGGCATGAGCAGTTCTTC. Protein: CASSYRGWHEQFF. The chain recombines TRBV6-5 with TRBJ2-1; tentative D call: TRBD1 (6 bases). From germline, CDR1 is MNHEY and CDR2 SVGAGI. This CDR3 spans 13 amino acids. The ends were cut back, 3 bases at V and 8 bases at J, with 11 bases in the middle.